The clone carrying this T cell receptor beta chain showed up many times. Its antigen is unidentified. The data were taken from a study of response to subunit inactivated influenza vaccine. Points from the study as a whole: The authors proposed limited new T cell recruitment per seasonal influenza vaccination.

TCRdb reanalysed the RT-PCR reads using MiXCR and keeps one entry per CDR3 protein. In the table there are roughly 670,000 distinct CDR3 sequences, less than 15% of which are singletons. The receptor comes from a man over 45 who received an inactivated influenza vaccine. The sample in question was PBMCs from blood, obtained approximately 15 days before vaccination.

This chain's CDR3 is CAISESGSWDNEQFF. The CDR3 DNA reads TGTGCCATCAGTGAGTCGGGTTCATGGGACAATGAGCAGTTCTTC. The chain joins TRBV10-3 to TRBJ2-1; D is unclear. Germline CDR1 and CDR2: ENHRY and SYGVKD. V lost 0 bases and J lost 5, with 11 bases in between. CDR3 length equals 15 residues.